The rows below give T cell receptor beta chains drawn from one sample of a study of Graves' ophthalmopathy and Graves' hyperthyroidism. Each CDR3 protein gets one entry after TCRdb re-called the multiplex PCR reads with MiXCR. The repertoire has about 410,000 distinct CDR3 sequences, around 18% of them found once; the top ten carry roughly 1.5%. Sequences were obtained from peripheral blood. The receptors stem from a woman in her late teens or twenties with Graves' ophthalmopathy. CDR3s include the opening cysteine and the closing phenylalanine or tryptophan. The order of the fields is J gene, D gene, V gene, clone size, CDR3 protein, CDR3 DNA. D genes are given only for firm matches. The size of a clone is reported for some rows only, either as once, few or many, or as a class for expanded clones.

j_gene: TRBJ2-5; d_gene: -; v_gene: TRBV11-2; abundance: many; CDR3aa: CASSLEGLGPQYF; CDR3nt: TGTGCCAGCAGCTTAGAAGGTTTGGGACCCCAGTACTTC
j_gene: TRBJ2-5; d_gene: -; v_gene: TRBV11-2; abundance: many; CDR3aa: CASSSDGGGETQYF; CDR3nt: TGTGCCAGCAGCTCCGACGGGGGTGGAGAGACCCAGTACTTC
j_gene: TRBJ2-5; d_gene: -; v_gene: TRBV30; abundance: many; CDR3aa: CAWSQRQGGSRQETQYF; CDR3nt: TGTGCCTGGAGTCAAAGACAGGGAGGGTCGCGTCAAGAGACCCAGTACTTC
j_gene: TRBJ1-2; d_gene: -; v_gene: TRBV6-5; abundance: many; CDR3aa: CASIKTANYSYTF; CDR3nt: TGTGCCAGCATTAAGACGGCGAACTATAGCTACACCTTC
j_gene: TRBJ1-5; d_gene: -; v_gene: TRBV7-8; abundance: many; CDR3aa: CASRQASNQPQHF; CDR3nt: TGTGCCTCTCGGCAGGCTAGCAATCAGCCCCAGCATTTT
j_gene: TRBJ1-1; d_gene: TRBD1; v_gene: TRBV11-1; abundance: many; CDR3aa: CASSGDRGRTEAFF; CDR3nt: TGTGCCAGCAGCGGAGACAGGGGGAGGACTGAAGCTTTCTTT
j_gene: TRBJ1-1; d_gene: -; v_gene: TRBV4-3; abundance: few; CDR3aa: CASSQYSGEGSEAFF; CDR3nt: TGCGCCAGCAGCCAATACTCTGGGGAGGGGTCTGAAGCTTTCTTT
j_gene: TRBJ1-5; d_gene: TRBD1; v_gene: TRBV5-1; abundance: many; CDR3aa: CASSLQGQGNQPQHF; CDR3nt: TGCGCCAGCAGCCTACAGGGGCAGGGGAATCAGCCCCAGCATTTT
j_gene: TRBJ2-7; d_gene: TRBD2; v_gene: TRBV11-2; abundance: many; CDR3aa: CASSPQASGRPGSYEQYF; CDR3nt: TGTGCCAGCAGCCCTCAAGCTAGCGGGAGGCCCGGCTCCTACGAGCAGTACTTC
j_gene: TRBJ2-7; d_gene: -; v_gene: TRBV5-1; abundance: many; CDR3aa: CASSSGEQGYEQYF; CDR3nt: TGCGCCAGCAGCTCCGGGGAACAGGGCTACGAGCAGTACTTC
j_gene: TRBJ2-7; d_gene: TRBD1; v_gene: TRBV7-3; abundance: many; CDR3aa: CASIQPSDRADYEQYF; CDR3nt: TGTGCCAGCATCCAACCCTCGGACAGGGCGGATTACGAGCAGTACTTC
j_gene: TRBJ1-5; d_gene: -; v_gene: TRBV6-1; abundance: -; CDR3aa: CASSGGTSSNQPQHF; CDR3nt: TGTGCCAGCAGCGGGGGCACGAGTAGCAATCAGCCCCAGCATTTT
j_gene: TRBJ1-5; d_gene: -; v_gene: TRBV6-1; abundance: -; CDR3aa: CASKESNQPQHF; CDR3nt: TGTGCCAGCAAAGAGAGCAATCAGCCCCAGCATTTT
j_gene: TRBJ1-1; d_gene: -; v_gene: TRBV6-4; abundance: -; CDR3aa: CASTDRLNTEAFF; CDR3nt: TGTGCCAGCACTGACAGGCTGAACACTGAAGCTTTCTTT
j_gene: TRBJ2-2; d_gene: -; v_gene: TRBV18; abundance: many; CDR3aa: CASLRQQNTGELFF; CDR3nt: TGTGCCAGCTTAAGACAGCAGAACACCGGGGAGCTGTTTTTT
j_gene: TRBJ1-2; d_gene: -; v_gene: TRBV4-3; abundance: many; CDR3aa: CASSQDRPLQAHYGYTF; CDR3nt: TGCGCCAGCAGCCAAGATAGACCCCTACAGGCCCACTATGGCTACACCTTC
j_gene: TRBJ2-2; d_gene: TRBD2; v_gene: TRBV7-2; abundance: many; CDR3aa: CASTRGGRELFF; CDR3nt: TGTGCCAGCACCCGGGGGGGGCGGGAGCTGTTTTTT
j_gene: TRBJ2-7; d_gene: -; v_gene: TRBV5-1; abundance: many; CDR3aa: CASGGWQGTDSYEQYF; CDR3nt: TGCGCCAGCGGCGGTTGGCAAGGGACCGACTCCTACGAGCAGTACTTC
j_gene: TRBJ2-2; d_gene: -; v_gene: TRBV5-1; abundance: many; CDR3aa: CASSLDNTGELFF; CDR3nt: TGCGCCAGCAGCTTGGACAACACCGGGGAGCTGTTTTTT
j_gene: TRBJ1-2; d_gene: -; v_gene: TRBV6-1; abundance: many; CDR3aa: CASRLGPGAVGYTF; CDR3nt: TGTGCCAGCAGACTAGGGCCGGGGGCAGTCGGCTACACCTTC
j_gene: TRBJ2-7; d_gene: -; v_gene: TRBV9; abundance: many; CDR3aa: CASSGGERYEQYF; CDR3nt: TGTGCCAGCAGCGGGGGGGAGAGGTACGAGCAGTACTTC
j_gene: TRBJ2-7; d_gene: TRBD2; v_gene: TRBV29-1; abundance: many; CDR3aa: CSVGLAGHSYEQYF; CDR3nt: TGCAGCGTTGGCCTAGCGGGGCACTCCTACGAGCAGTACTTC
j_gene: TRBJ2-6; d_gene: -; v_gene: TRBV9; abundance: many; CDR3aa: CASSVETASGANVLTF; CDR3nt: TGTGCCAGCAGCGTAGAGACGGCCTCTGGGGCCAACGTCCTGACTTTC
j_gene: TRBJ1-5; d_gene: TRBD1; v_gene: TRBV7-2; abundance: many; CDR3aa: CASSSRPGGNQPQHF; CDR3nt: TGTGCCAGCAGCTCAAGGCCAGGGGGGAATCAGCCCCAGCATTTT
j_gene: TRBJ2-5; d_gene: TRBD1; v_gene: TRBV7-6; abundance: -; CDR3aa: CASSMGQGYQETQYF; CDR3nt: TGTGCCAGCAGCATGGGACAGGGGTACCAAGAGACCCAGTACTTC
j_gene: TRBJ2-7; d_gene: TRBD1; v_gene: TRBV20-1; abundance: -; CDR3aa: CSARGFGTVRAHEQYF; CDR3nt: TGCAGTGCTAGAGGGTTCGGGACAGTTCGTGCCCACGAGCAGTACTTC
j_gene: TRBJ1-1; d_gene: -; v_gene: TRBV28; abundance: many; CDR3aa: CATTSGGPEAFF; CDR3nt: TGTGCCACTACCTCTGGAGGACCTGAAGCTTTCTTT
j_gene: TRBJ1-6; d_gene: -; v_gene: TRBV7-2; abundance: many; CDR3aa: CASSLALRSPLHF; CDR3nt: TGTGCCAGCAGCTTAGCGTTACGTTCACCCCTCCACTTT
j_gene: TRBJ2-7; d_gene: TRBD2; v_gene: TRBV20-1; abundance: once; CDR3aa: CSCLAGGLNDYEQYF; CDR3nt: TGCAGTTGCCTAGCGGGAGGACTCAACGACTACGAGCAGTACTTC
j_gene: TRBJ2-5; d_gene: -; v_gene: TRBV28; abundance: many; CDR3aa: CASSFLVGTGTQYF; CDR3nt: TGTGCCAGCAGTTTCCTAGTGGGGACGGGGACCCAGTACTTC
j_gene: TRBJ2-5; d_gene: TRBD2; v_gene: TRBV6-2/TRBV6-3; abundance: -; CDR3aa: CASSLPGLGGETQYF; CDR3nt: TGTGCCAGCAGTCTGCCGGGACTAGGGGGAGAGACCCAGTACTTC
j_gene: TRBJ2-7; d_gene: -; v_gene: TRBV20-1; abundance: many; CDR3aa: CSARDPSRSSYEQYF; CDR3nt: TGCAGTGCTAGAGATCCTAGTCGTAGCTCCTACGAGCAGTACTTC
j_gene: TRBJ2-7; d_gene: TRBD2; v_gene: TRBV24-1; abundance: many; CDR3aa: CATSDPLGTSPYEQYF; CDR3nt: TGTGCCACCAGTGACCCACTCGGGACTAGTCCCTACGAGCAGTACTTC
j_gene: TRBJ1-5; d_gene: TRBD1; v_gene: TRBV24-1; abundance: many; CDR3aa: CATSDPGQGKAQPQHF; CDR3nt: TGTGCCACCAGTGACCCGGGACAGGGGAAAGCTCAGCCCCAGCATTTT
j_gene: TRBJ2-7; d_gene: -; v_gene: TRBV10-2; abundance: many; CDR3aa: CASKADRERGEQYF; CDR3nt: TGCGCCAGCAAAGCGGATCGGGAACGGGGCGAGCAGTACTTC
j_gene: TRBJ2-5; d_gene: TRBD1; v_gene: TRBV20-1; abundance: many; CDR3aa: CSARRQGAGETQYF; CDR3nt: TGCAGTGCTAGACGGCAGGGGGCAGGAGAGACCCAGTACTTC
j_gene: TRBJ1-1; d_gene: -; v_gene: TRBV4-3; abundance: many; CDR3aa: CASSQDNSGAETFF; CDR3nt: TGCGCCAGCAGCCAAGATAATTCTGGGGCAGAGACTTTCTTT
j_gene: TRBJ2-7; d_gene: -; v_gene: TRBV28; abundance: many; CDR3aa: CASSSPWANLEQYF; CDR3nt: TGTGCCAGCAGTTCCCCGTGGGCCAACCTCGAGCAGTACTTC
j_gene: TRBJ1-2; d_gene: -; v_gene: TRBV19; abundance: many; CDR3aa: CASSIAGSYGYTF; CDR3nt: TGTGCCAGTAGTATCGCAGGTTCCTATGGCTACACCTTC
j_gene: TRBJ2-5; d_gene: TRBD1; v_gene: TRBV28; abundance: many; CDR3aa: CASSLRAGTGAQETQYF; CDR3nt: TGTGCCAGCAGTTTAAGGGCTGGGACAGGGGCACAAGAGACCCAGTACTTC
j_gene: TRBJ1-2; d_gene: -; v_gene: TRBV9; abundance: many; CDR3aa: CASSVREGGYGYTF; CDR3nt: TGTGCCAGCAGCGTCAGGGAGGGTGGCTATGGCTACACCTTC
j_gene: TRBJ2-4; d_gene: TRBD2; v_gene: TRBV12-3/TRBV12-4; abundance: many; CDR3aa: CASSPPRGGGRAKNIQYF; CDR3nt: TGTGCCAGCAGTCCCCCGAGGGGCGGGGGGAGAGCCAAAAACATTCAGTACTTC
j_gene: TRBJ1-1; d_gene: TRBD1; v_gene: TRBV6-2/TRBV6-3; abundance: -; CDR3aa: CASSSLSPGTDVGTEAFF; CDR3nt: TGTGCCAGCAGTTCGTTAAGTCCCGGGACAGATGTGGGCACTGAAGCTTTCTTT
j_gene: TRBJ1-5; d_gene: -; v_gene: TRBV20-1; abundance: many; CDR3aa: CSASLDRKNGNQPQHF; CDR3nt: TGCAGTGCTAGTTTAGACAGGAAGAATGGCAATCAGCCCCAGCATTTT
j_gene: TRBJ1-1; d_gene: -; v_gene: TRBV9; abundance: many; CDR3aa: CASSPSRGGTPNTEAFF; CDR3nt: TGTGCCAGCAGCCCCTCCCGGGGGGGGACACCGAACACTGAAGCTTTCTTT
j_gene: TRBJ1-1; d_gene: -; v_gene: TRBV28; abundance: many; CDR3aa: CASSLTETYTEAFF; CDR3nt: TGTGCCAGCAGTTTGACCGAGACCTACACTGAAGCTTTCTTT
j_gene: TRBJ1-6; d_gene: -; v_gene: TRBV7-2; abundance: many; CDR3aa: CASSLRRAGAFNSPLHF; CDR3nt: TGTGCCAGCAGCTTGAGGCGCGCGGGGGCATTTAATTCACCCCTCCACTTT
j_gene: TRBJ2-7; d_gene: TRBD2; v_gene: TRBV27; abundance: few; CDR3aa: CASRGTSGVYEQYF; CDR3nt: TGTGCCAGCAGGGGGACTAGCGGGGTCTACGAGCAGTACTTC
j_gene: TRBJ2-7; d_gene: TRBD1; v_gene: TRBV20-1; abundance: -; CDR3aa: CSARTGGRAYEQYF; CDR3nt: TGCAGTGCTAGGACAGGGGGACGAGCCTACGAGCAGTACTTC
j_gene: TRBJ2-7; d_gene: TRBD1; v_gene: TRBV7-8; abundance: many; CDR3aa: CASSLGGQGIYEQYF; CDR3nt: TGTGCCAGCAGCTTAGGGGGACAGGGGATCTACGAGCAGTACTTC
j_gene: TRBJ1-5; d_gene: TRBD1; v_gene: TRBV28; abundance: many; CDR3aa: CASSFGQGFQPQHF; CDR3nt: TGTGCCAGCAGTTTCGGACAGGGATTTCAGCCCCAGCATTTT
j_gene: TRBJ1-6; d_gene: -; v_gene: TRBV6-2/TRBV6-3; abundance: many; CDR3aa: CASSYSTLRRVNSPLHF; CDR3nt: TGTGCCAGCAGTTATAGTACCCTGAGGAGGGTGAATTCACCCCTCCACTTT
j_gene: TRBJ2-7; d_gene: -; v_gene: TRBV28; abundance: many; CDR3aa: CASGHASYEQYF; CDR3nt: TGTGCCAGCGGACACGCCTCCTACGAGCAGTACTTC
j_gene: TRBJ2-6; d_gene: -; v_gene: TRBV7-8; abundance: many; CDR3aa: CASLYGVGANVLTF; CDR3nt: TGTGCCAGCCTCTATGGGGTCGGGGCCAACGTCCTGACTTTC
j_gene: TRBJ1-1; d_gene: -; v_gene: TRBV6-1; abundance: many; CDR3aa: CASSRREGTEAFF; CDR3nt: TGTGCCAGCTCTAGACGGGAGGGCACTGAAGCTTTCTTT
j_gene: TRBJ1-6; d_gene: TRBD1; v_gene: TRBV28; abundance: once; CDR3aa: CASSPRSGGPEPLHF; CDR3nt: TGTGCCAGCAGTCCGAGATCAGGGGGGCCAGAGCCCCTCCACTTT
j_gene: TRBJ1-1; d_gene: -; v_gene: TRBV6-5; abundance: -; CDR3aa: CASSYSDATEAFF; CDR3nt: TGTGCCAGCAGTTACTCTGATGCTACTGAAGCTTTCTTT
j_gene: TRBJ1-2; d_gene: -; v_gene: TRBV6-2/TRBV6-3; abundance: many; CDR3aa: CASLAMKSNYGYTF; CDR3nt: TGTGCCAGCCTAGCGATGAAATCTAACTATGGCTACACCTTC